This T cell receptor (beta chain) comes out of a study of blood T cell repertoires in COVID-19. The CDR3 spans 14 residues. V was pared by 2 bases and J by 4 bases, with 6 bases between. Germline V gene lookup returns CDR1 LGHDT and CDR2 YNNKEL (reference sequence). Clones were sequenced by immunoSEQ multiplex PCR, and TCRdb holds only the in-frame ones, with some missing. This table holds tens of thousands of clones, approximately 86% found once. The rearrangement uses TRBV3-1 (or the pseudogene TRBV3-2) and TRBJ1-6; no clear D gene. The sample comprised peripheral blood. This clonotype originated in a woman aged 55-70 years with acute or convalescent COVID-19. CDR3 in amino acids: CASSQRQYNSPLHF. The CDR3 region has the DNA TGTGCCAGCAGCCAACGTCAGTATAATTCACCCCTCCACTTT.